These 6 T cell receptor beta chains were all obtained from the same sample, sequenced in a study of control samples from healthy donors and cancer patients. TCRdb keeps only in-frame clones here, not all; method: immunoSEQ multiplex PCR. The sample consists of 140,000 to 150,000 clones, over 85% of them appearing once. The sequenced sample consisted of blood. The receptors derive from a man younger than 35 in good health.

The count of this clone is one. CDR3 coding DNA: TGTGCCAGCAGTTACTCAGCCTCCTCTGGAAACACCATATATTTT. Translated, it gives CASSYSASSGNTIYF. The chain recombines TRBV6-5 with TRBJ1-3, with unresolved D. Germline CDR1 and CDR2: MNHEY and SVGAGI. The CDR3 is 15 residues long. Trimming shortened V by 0 bases and J by 0 bases, and 6 bases separated the two germline ends.

This clone appeared a single time. This chain links TRBV3-1 (or the pseudogene TRBV3-2) with TRBJ2-7; D not resolved. Trimming took 4 bases from V and 6 from J, leaving 10 bases between them. CDR1 and CDR2 (germline): LGHDT, YNNKEL (reference sequence). This CDR3 region has 12 residues. The CDR3 region has the DNA TGTGCCAGCAGCCCCACAACGACCGAGCAGTACTTC. This codes for CASSPTTTEQYF.

V gene TRBV30 combines with J gene TRBJ1-1; D is unresolved. Germline lookup yields CDR1 GTSNPN and CDR2 SVGIG (reference sequence). V lost 4 bases to trimming and J lost 4 bases, with 7 bases between them. This CDR3 has 11 amino acids. CDR3 in amino acids: CAWTIGTEAFF. Here the CDR3 DNA reads TGTGCCTGGACTATCGGCACTGAAGCTTTCTTT.

The chain is built from TRBV11-2 and TRBJ2-5, with a possible D match to TRBD1 (7 bases). CDR3 size: 15 residues. Germline loops: CDR1 SGHAT, CDR2 FQNNGV. Between the trimmed V and J ends, which lost 5 bases and 1 base, there was a span of 14 bases. The CDR3 DNA reads TGTGCCAGCAGCGCGGACTACAGGGGCCAAGAGACCCAGTACTTC. Amino acids: CASSADYRGQETQYF.

This CDR3 reads CAGRSPGNTIYF. CDR3 nucleotide sequence: TGTGCCGGTCGTAGTCCGGGAAACACCATATATTTT. V gene TRBV19 combines with J gene TRBJ1-3; D is ambiguous. CDR3 length: 12 amino acids. Trimming removed 11 bases from V and 4 bases from J, with 12 bases in between. CDR1 and CDR2 from the germline V gene are LNHDA and SQIVND (reference sequence). The whole variable domain, remainder taken from reference TRBV19 and TRBJ1-3, is DGGITQSPKYLFRKEGQNVTLSCEQNLNHDAMYWYRQDPGQGLRLIYYSQIVNDFQKGDIAEGYSVSREKKESFPLTVTSAQKNPTAFYLCAGRSPGNTIYFGEGSWLTVV.

The genes are TRBV27 and TRBJ1-2; TRBD1 might be the D (5 bases). The CDR3 is 13 amino acids. Trimming took 4 bases from V and 4 from J, leaving 10 bases between them. Germline V gene lookup returns CDR1 MNHEY and CDR2 SMNVEV (reference sequence). This CDR3 reads CASSWDGFYGYTF. The CDR3 DNA sequence: TGTGCCAGCAGTTGGGACGGCTTCTATGGCTACACCTTC.